These 26 T cell receptor beta chains came from one sample sequenced in a study of blood T cell repertoires in COVID-19. Here immunoSEQ multiplex PCR was the method, and the copy in TCRdb shows in-frame clones only, minus some. The sample includes around 19,000 clones, about 91% of them seen just once. The sample taken for sequencing was peripheral blood. The source of these receptors is a human donor in a cohort sampled during active COVID-19. The donor label of this sample is uncertain.

This chain links TRBV28 with TRBJ1-2; the D gene is possibly TRBD1 (6 bases). Germline lookup yields CDR1 MDHEN and CDR2 SYDVKM. The length of the CDR3 is 13 residues. Trimming removed 6 bases at V and 4 bases at J, with 12 bases between. CDR3 residues: CASSYRASYGYTF. In DNA form, the CDR3 reads TGTGCCAGCAGCTACAGGGCTTCCTATGGCTACACCTTC.

The rearrangement links TRBV5-1 to TRBJ1-3; D is unclear. Germline V gene data show CDR1 as SGHRS and CDR2 as YFSETQ. The CDR3 has 17 residues. Trimming stripped 4 bases from V and 0 bases from J, with 17 bases between. Here the CDR3 reads CASSPRVQSYSGNTIYF. The CDR3, as DNA: TGCGCCAGCAGCCCGAGGGTACAGTCCTACTCTGGAAACACCATATATTTT.

V and J are TRBV6-5 and TRBJ2-7, with 13 bases matching TRBD2. Trimming removed 6 bases from V and 4 bases from J; junction bases left unmatched: 6. Per the germline V gene, CDR1 is MNHEY and CDR2 is SVGAGI. This CDR3 spans 15 amino acids. CDR3 protein: CASRTTSGGGYEQYF. The CDR3 nucleotides read TGTGCCAGCAGGACAACTAGCGGGGGGGGTTACGAGCAGTACTTC.

This sequence joins TRBV5-1 and TRBJ1-2; D unclear. Germline lookup yields CDR1 SGHRS and CDR2 YFSETQ. The CDR3 consists of 13 residues. The V end lost 4 bases, the J end lost 4 bases, and 11 bases lay between the germline ends. CDR3 amino acids: CASSDEAGYGYTF. For the CDR3, the DNA is TGCGCCAGCAGCGACGAAGCGGGCTATGGCTACACCTTC.

The chain employs TRBV2 and TRBJ2-7, with 7 bases identical to TRBD2. V trimming: 1 base; J trimming: 3 bases; junction bases outside the gene matches: 3. The CDR3 is made up of 14 amino acids. Germline V gives CDR1 SNHLY, CDR2 FYNNEI. The CDR3 coding sequence is TGTGCCAGCAGTGAAGGGGGGGAGGGCTACGAGCAGTACTTC. This encodes CASSEGGEGYEQYF.

This chain joins TRBV2 and TRBJ1-4; D might be TRBD1 (6 bases). With 3 bases removed from V and 8 bases from J, the gap between germline ends came to 7 bases. Germline lookup yields CDR1 SNHLY and CDR2 FYNNEI. The CDR3 consists of 12 residues. DNA for the CDR3: TGTGCCAGCAGTGATAGGGGGGAAAAACTGTTTTTT. Translated: CASSDRGEKLFF.

The CDR3 here is CASSQDGTVNGYTF. The CDR3 DNA sequence: TGTGCCAGCAGCCAAGACGGGACAGTGAATGGCTACACCTTC. The chain links TRBV3-1 (or the pseudogene TRBV3-2) to TRBJ1-2, with 7 bases matching TRBD1. CDR3 length: 14 residues. J lost 6 bases, V lost 0 bases, and 4 bases had no gene match. Germline-derived CDR1 and CDR2 are LGHDT and YNNKEL (reference sequence).

This chain uses TRBV18 with TRBJ2-7; weak D call: TRBD1 (5 bases). The CDR3 contains 13 residues. Trimming stripped 9 bases from V and 2 bases from J, with 14 bases between. The germline gives CDR1 KGHSH, CDR2 LQKENI. The CDR3 nucleotides read TGTGCCAGTTTTCGGACATATCCCTACGAGCAGTACTTC. The encoded protein is CASFRTYPYEQYF.

V and J are TRBV5-6 and TRBJ1-5, with 9 nucleotides matching TRBD1. With V trimmed by 4 bases and J by 7 bases, 3 bases remained unmatched. This CDR3 is built from 13 residues. Germline-derived CDR1 and CDR2 are SGHDT and YYEEEE. This CDR3 is CASSRTGAQPQHF. In DNA, the CDR3 is TGTGCCAGCAGCAGGACAGGGGCCCAGCCCCAGCATTTT.

This chain connects TRBV5-5 to TRBJ2-7, with D possibly being TRBD1 (5 bases). This CDR3 has 14 residues. V lost 2 bases and J 0 bases, leaving 9 bases between the germline ends. Germline-derived CDR1 and CDR2 are SGHKS and YYEKEE (reference sequence). CDR3 region: CASSLAGYSYEQYF. The CDR3 DNA follows: TGTGCCAGCAGCTTAGCAGGGTACTCCTACGAGCAGTACTTC.

The chain uses TRBV12-3 or TRBV12-4 and TRBJ2-7; TRBD1 is a possible D gene (6 bases). Trimming cost V 3 bases and J 0 bases, with 6 bases left between them. The CDR3 is made up of 13 amino acids. The CDR3 DNA is TGTGCCAGCAGTTTGGGACACTCCTACGAGCAGTACTTC. Translation: CASSLGHSYEQYF.

This clone was seen once. CDR3 in DNA: TGCGCCAGCAGCTTGATTGGGACAGTGACGACCGGGGAGCTGTTTTTT. It encodes CASSLIGTVTTGELFF. This chain uses TRBV5-1 with TRBJ2-2; 7 nucleotides line up with TRBD1. Germline-derived CDR1 and CDR2 are SGHRS and YFSETQ. CDR3 length equals 16 residues. Germline trimming cut 1 base from V and 5 bases from J; bases unmatched to any gene: 8.

The chain carries TRBV6-1 and TRBJ1-2; the match to TRBD1 covers 7 bases. This CDR3 has 14 amino acids. Germline CDR1 and CDR2: MNHNS and SASEGT. V shed 1 base and J 3 bases; nucleotides not matched to a gene: 2. CDR3 coding DNA: TGTGCCAGCAGTGAAGGGGACAGCTACTATGGCTACACCTTC. It codes for CASSEGDSYYGYTF.

The chain recombines TRBV7-6 with TRBJ2-7; 9 nucleotides match TRBD1. CDR3 size: 12 residues. Germline CDR1 is SGHVS and CDR2 is FNYEAQ. The J segment lost 5 bases and the V segment lost 8 bases, leaving 4 bases of the junction unmatched. Here the CDR3 reads CASGQGTHEQYF. CDR3 nucleotides: TGTGCCAGCGGACAGGGGACGCACGAGCAGTACTTC.

The chain combines TRBV4-1 with TRBJ2-3, with 11 bases lining up with TRBD1. The V segment lost 0 bases and the J segment 5 bases; nucleotides outside the gene matches: 1. The CDR3 totals 15 residues. CDR1 and CDR2 (germline): MGHRA, YSYEKL. CDR3 sequence reads: CASSQDGTGGDTQYF. CDR3 nucleotide sequence: TGCGCCAGCAGCCAAGATGGGACAGGGGGAGATACGCAGTATTTT.

The chain joins TRBV6-5 to TRBJ2-2, with 8 bases aligning to TRBD1. The V gene end was trimmed by 6 bases and the J gene end by 1 base; junction bases not matched to a gene: 4. The germline V gene has CDR1 MNHEY and CDR2 SVGAGI. The CDR3 extends over 15 amino acids. CDR3 bases: TGTGCCAGCAGATACGACAGGGGGAACACCGGGGAGCTGTTTTTT. It translates to CASRYDRGNTGELFF.

The chain has TRBV5-1 and TRBJ1-1, with TRBD1 identical over 11 bases. The CDR3 runs 17 residues. Germline V gene sequence: CDR1 SGHRS, CDR2 YFSETQ. V trimming: 4 bases; J trimming: 1 base; junction bases outside the gene matches: 9. The CDR3 loop reads CASSPRTGGSGNTEAFF. In DNA, the CDR3 is TGCGCCAGCAGCCCCCGGACAGGGGGCAGTGGGAACACTGAAGCTTTCTTT.

DNA of the CDR3: TGTGCCAGCAGCGACCTAGCGGGAGGGACAGATACGCAGTATTTT. As protein: CASSDLAGGTDTQYF. The rearrangement links TRBV6-6 to TRBJ2-3; 12 bases align to TRBD2. Germline lookup yields CDR1 MNHNY and CDR2 SVGAGI (reference sequence). Trimming removed 6 bases from V and 3 bases from J; junction bases left unmatched: 4. There are 15 residues in the CDR3.

This clone was seen just once. The chain couples TRBV15 to TRBJ2-3, with D tentatively TRBD1 (6 bases). The CDR3 has 15 amino acids. The V gene's germline CDR1 is LNHNV and CDR2 YYDKDF (reference sequence). V lost 3 bases, J lost 1 base, and 11 bases lay in between. This CDR3 reads CATSSGAGGTDTQYF. CDR3 bases: TGTGCCACCAGCAGTGGGGCAGGGGGCACAGATACGCAGTATTTT.

CDR3 DNA: TGTGCCAGCTCACCAACGACAGTCGACGAGCAGTACTTC. This sequence encodes CASSPTTVDEQYF. This sequence joins TRBV18 and TRBJ2-7, with D possibly being TRBD1 (5 bases). V lost 2 bases and J lost 5, with 10 bases in between. This CDR3 contains 13 residues. Germline V CDR1 and CDR2: KGHSH, LQKENI.

This clone ranks as medium-sized. CDR3 in amino acids: CASSLTSGGYTGELFF. CDR3 DNA: TGTGCCAGTAGTCTTACTAGCGGAGGGTACACCGGGGAGCTGTTTTTT. The rearrangement uses TRBV19 and TRBJ2-2; 8 bases align to TRBD2. The CDR3 consists of 16 residues. Germline trimming cut 5 bases from V and 3 bases from J; bases unmatched to any gene: 8. Germline V gives CDR1 LNHDA, CDR2 SQIVND (reference sequence).

The chain links TRBV7-2 to TRBJ1-1; 7 bases map to TRBD1. The CDR3 has 13 residues. The germline gives CDR1 SGHTA, CDR2 FQGNSA. Unmatched junction bases numbered 5, after V lost 5 bases and J lost 5 bases. The CDR3 region is CASSLPGGTEAFF. The CDR3 DNA sequence: TGTGCCAGCAGCCTCCCAGGGGGGACTGAAGCTTTCTTT.

The chain carries TRBV5-6 and TRBJ2-1; 10 bases line up with TRBD2. The ends lost 1 base at V and 5 bases at J; junction bases unmatched: 9. Germline V gene lookup returns CDR1 SGHDT and CDR2 YYEEEE. The CDR3 contains 17 residues. The CDR3 loop is CASSLSSGRGSHNEQFF. CDR3 bases: TGTGCCAGCAGCTTGTCCAGCGGGAGGGGGTCCCACAATGAGCAGTTCTTC.

This chain joins TRBV5-1 and TRBJ2-2; 7 bases line up with TRBD2. The J segment lost 1 base and the V segment lost 0 bases, leaving 3 bases of the junction unmatched. Per germline, CDR1 SGHRS and CDR2 YFSETQ. The CDR3 covers 16 residues. The CDR3 loop reads CASSLDPSGNTGELFF. CDR3 nucleotide sequence: TGCGCCAGCAGCTTGGATCCTAGCGGGAACACCGGGGAGCTGTTTTTT.

The gene calls are TRBV2 and TRBJ2-1; no reliable D call. CDR1 is SNHLY, CDR2 FYNNEI, per germline. The CDR3 sequence is 11 residues long. V dropped 6 bases and J dropped 5 bases, with 5 bases sitting between them. The CDR3 sequence is CASRENNEQFF. CDR3 bases: TGTGCCAGCAGGGAGAACAATGAGCAGTTCTTC.

V gene TRBV5-1 combines with J gene TRBJ2-2, with 7 nucleotides matching TRBD1. V dropped 4 bases and J dropped 4; count of bases not matched to a gene: 7. The CDR3 has 15 residues. From germline, CDR1 is SGHRS and CDR2 YFSETQ. In nucleotides, the CDR3 is TGCGCCAGCAGCCCTGACAGGGCTGGCACCGGGGAGCTGTTTTTT. It encodes CASSPDRAGTGELFF.